This T cell receptor beta chain appears in the sequencing data of a study of shared clonotypes between healthy human individuals. Sequencing was performed with immunoSEQ multiplex PCR; in TCRdb, only in-frame clones are kept and a portion is missing. The table records hundreds of thousands of clones, around 96% of them present only once. The naive CD8 fraction comprised CD45RO-negative cells positively selected for CCR7 and excluded terminally differentiated effector memory CD45RA+ cells. This CDR3 has 16 amino acids. Germline CDR1 SGHNT, CDR2 YYREEE (reference sequence). Trimming shortened V by 4 bases and J by 0 bases, and 14 bases separated the two germline ends.

J is TRBJ1-3 and V is TRBV5-4, with unresolved D. This TCR was recovered from a woman in her 30s in good health. Sequencing used naive CD8+ T cells sorted from blood. This CDR3 is CASSRPERLSGNTIYF. CDR3 nucleotides: TGTGCCAGCAGCCGTCCAGAACGACTCTCTGGAAACACCATATATTTT. Filled out from reference TRBV5-4 and TRBJ1-3, the complete variable domain reads ETGVTQSPTHLIKTRGQQVTLRCSSQSGHNTVSWYQQALGQGPQFIFQYYREEENGRGNFPPRFSGLQFPNYSSELNVNALELDDSALYLCASSRPERLSGNTIYFGEGSWLTVV.